This T cell receptor (beta chain) derives from a study of T cell repertoires in cytomegalovirus infection. At the level of the study: Public signatures in TCR beta pointed to CMV infection and matching HLA type.

The CDR3 contains 14 residues. Germline CDR1 is WSHSY and CDR2 is SAAADI. After removal of 6 bases from V and 4 bases from J, the junction contained 6 bases not matched to a gene. From the reads, TCRdb called clonotypes with MiXCR, one entry per CDR3 protein. The sample includes about 700,000 distinct CDR3 sequences, roughly 30% of them seen just once. For this clonotype: What it binds is unknown.

The sequence was collected from a human donor in good health (CMV status not recorded). Some clones in this sample may be carry-over from other donors' samples. The chain couples TRBV10-2 to TRBJ2-1, with TRBD2 matching over 7 bases. The sequenced sample was cultured PBMCs, obtained from culture after CMV antigen stimulation. This CDR3 reads CASRGGGKYNEQFF. DNA of the CDR3: TGCGCCAGCAGAGGCGGGGGTAAATACAATGAGCAGTTCTTC.